This TCR beta chain was documented in a study of T cell changes during pregnancy in multiple sclerosis. There are 14 residues in the CDR3. V lost 6 bases and J lost 7, with 19 bases in between. CDR1 and CDR2 from the germline V gene are SNHLY and FYNNEI. This table comes from immunoSEQ multiplex PCR, and its TCRdb copy is limited to in-frame clones, with some not included. The sample holds fewer than 45,000 clones, 91% seen once. Sample: CD4+ T cells from peripheral blood mononuclear cells, taken in the third trimester of pregnancy. This chain uses TRBV2 with TRBJ2-7, with D perhaps TRBD1 (5 bases). The source is a female donor in good health, enrolled as a control in a pregnancy study. The CDR3 coding sequence is TGTGCCAGCAGCTACGGGTCAGGGTTAATTGAGCAGTACTTC. Its protein is CASSYGSGLIEQYF.